This paragraph covers one TCR beta chain sequence. The antigen is unknown. This record comes from a study of cytomegalovirus exposure and HLA in healthy donors. Points from the study as a whole: A few CMV-associated chains proved CMV antigen-specific in vitro. Versus the approximately 670-donor mean, an Asian-associated ancestry cluster reportedly showed fewer N-insertions in a later analysis. Accounts indicate the classifier identified cytomegalovirus status with strong specificity and sensitivity. Sequencing probably produced one cluster of sequence variants that were highly shared.

Primers included in the PCR were 60 Vbeta and 13 Jbeta primers. The method was immunoSEQ multiplex PCR; TCRdb's version includes in-frame clones alone and lacks a portion of them. The profile shows approximately 150,000 clones, around 75% of them singletons. This sequence was found in a human donor in good health. Sequenced material: PBMCs.

The CDR3: CASSLGGGSLNEQFF. As DNA, the CDR3 is TGTGCCAGCAGCTTAGGCGGGGGGAGTCTGAATGAGCAGTTCTTC. The chain has TRBV11-2 and TRBJ2-1; TRBD2 aligns across 8 bases. Looked up from germline, CDR1 is SGHAT and CDR2 is FQNNGV. This CDR3 region has 15 residues. J gave up 7 bases and V 1 base, and 6 bases lay outside the gene matches.